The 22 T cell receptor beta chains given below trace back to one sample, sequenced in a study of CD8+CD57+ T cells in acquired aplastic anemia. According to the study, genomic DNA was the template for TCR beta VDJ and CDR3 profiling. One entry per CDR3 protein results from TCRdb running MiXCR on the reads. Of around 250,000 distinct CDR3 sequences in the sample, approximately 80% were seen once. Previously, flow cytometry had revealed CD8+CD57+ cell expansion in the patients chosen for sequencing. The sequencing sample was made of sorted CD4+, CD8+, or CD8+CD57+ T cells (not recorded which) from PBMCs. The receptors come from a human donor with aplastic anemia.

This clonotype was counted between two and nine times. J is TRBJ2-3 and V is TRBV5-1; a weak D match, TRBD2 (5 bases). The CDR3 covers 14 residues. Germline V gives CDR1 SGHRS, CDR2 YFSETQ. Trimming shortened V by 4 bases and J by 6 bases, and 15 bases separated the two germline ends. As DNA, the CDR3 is TGCGCCAGCAGCCCCCTTGGAGGTCCCGATACGCAGTATTTT. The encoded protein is CASSPLGGPDTQYF.

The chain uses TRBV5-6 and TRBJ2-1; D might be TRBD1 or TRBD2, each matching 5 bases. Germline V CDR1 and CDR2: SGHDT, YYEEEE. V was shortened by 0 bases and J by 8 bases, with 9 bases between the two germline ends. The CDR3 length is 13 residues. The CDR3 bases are TGTGCCAGCAGCTTGGAGAGGGACGATGAGCAGTTCTTC. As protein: CASSLERDDEQFF.

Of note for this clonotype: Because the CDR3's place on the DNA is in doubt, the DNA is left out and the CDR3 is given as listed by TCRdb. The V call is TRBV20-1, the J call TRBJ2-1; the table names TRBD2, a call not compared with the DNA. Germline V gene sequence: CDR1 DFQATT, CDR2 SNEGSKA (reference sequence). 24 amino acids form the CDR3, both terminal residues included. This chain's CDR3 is CSALEDSAMYFCASSDGGIHEQFF.

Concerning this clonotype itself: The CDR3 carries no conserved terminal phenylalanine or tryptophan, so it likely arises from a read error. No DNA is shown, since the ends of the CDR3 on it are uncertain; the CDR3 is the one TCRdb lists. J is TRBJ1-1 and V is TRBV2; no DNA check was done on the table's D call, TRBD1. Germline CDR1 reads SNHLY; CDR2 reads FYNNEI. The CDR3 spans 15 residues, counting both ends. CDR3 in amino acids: CASGDGGGDTPEVFL.

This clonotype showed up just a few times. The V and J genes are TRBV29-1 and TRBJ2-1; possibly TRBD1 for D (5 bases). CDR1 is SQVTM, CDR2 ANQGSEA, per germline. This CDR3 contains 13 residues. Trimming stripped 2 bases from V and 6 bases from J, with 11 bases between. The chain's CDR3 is CSVEQGRSNEQFF. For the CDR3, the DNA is TGCAGCGTTGAACAGGGTAGGAGCAATGAGCAGTTCTTC.

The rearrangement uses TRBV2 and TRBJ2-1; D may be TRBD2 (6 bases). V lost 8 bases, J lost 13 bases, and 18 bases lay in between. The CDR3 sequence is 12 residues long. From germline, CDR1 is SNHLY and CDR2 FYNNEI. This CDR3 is CASGDGGTDQFF. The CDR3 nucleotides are TGTGCCAGCGGCGACGGAGGGACTGATCAGTTCTTC. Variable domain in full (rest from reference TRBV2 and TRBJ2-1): EPEVTQTPSHQVTQMGQEVILRCVPISNHLYFYWYRQILGQKVEFLVSFYNNEISEKSEIFDDQFSVERPDGSNFTLKIRSTKLEDSAMYFCASGDGGTDQFFGPGTRLTVL.

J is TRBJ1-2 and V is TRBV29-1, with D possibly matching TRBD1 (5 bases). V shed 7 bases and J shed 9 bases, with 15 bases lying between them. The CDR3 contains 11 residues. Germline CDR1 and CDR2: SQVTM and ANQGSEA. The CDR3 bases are TGCAGCGGCGACCGAACAGGCCGCTACACCTTC. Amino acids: CSGDRTGRYTF. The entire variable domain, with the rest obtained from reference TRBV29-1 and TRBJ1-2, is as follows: SAVISQKPSRDICQRGTSLTIQCQVDSQVTMMFWYRQQPGQSLTLIATANQGSEATYESGFVIDKFPISRPNLTFSTLTVSNMSPEDSSIYLCSGDRTGRYTFGSGTRLTVV.

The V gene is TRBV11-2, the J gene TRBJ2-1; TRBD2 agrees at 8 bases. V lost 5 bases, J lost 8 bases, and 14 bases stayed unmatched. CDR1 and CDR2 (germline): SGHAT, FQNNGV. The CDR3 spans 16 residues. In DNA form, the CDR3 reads TGTGCCAGCAGCACTCGACAGCGCGGGGGGAGCGATGAGCAGTTCTTC. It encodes CASSTRQRGGSDEQFF. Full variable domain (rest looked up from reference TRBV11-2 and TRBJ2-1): EAGVAQSPRYKIIEKRQSVAFWCNPISGHATLYWYQQILGQGPKLLIQFQNNGVVDDSQLPKDRFSAERLKGVDSTLKIQPAKLEDSAVYLCASSTRQRGGSDEQFFGPGTRLTVL.

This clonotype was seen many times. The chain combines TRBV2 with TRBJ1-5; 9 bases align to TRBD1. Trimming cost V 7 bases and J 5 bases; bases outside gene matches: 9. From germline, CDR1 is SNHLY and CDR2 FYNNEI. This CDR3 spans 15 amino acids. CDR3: CASTLSQGAHQPQHF. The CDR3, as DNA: TGTGCCAGCACTCTTTCACAGGGGGCCCATCAGCCCCAGCATTTT.

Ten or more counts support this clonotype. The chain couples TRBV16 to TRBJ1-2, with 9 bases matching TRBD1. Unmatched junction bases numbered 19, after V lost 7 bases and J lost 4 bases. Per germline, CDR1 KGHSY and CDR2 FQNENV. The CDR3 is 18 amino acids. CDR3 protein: CASTPPGQGGDGAYGYTF. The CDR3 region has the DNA TGTGCCAGCACCCCTCCGGGACAGGGAGGAGATGGGGCCTATGGCTACACCTTC.

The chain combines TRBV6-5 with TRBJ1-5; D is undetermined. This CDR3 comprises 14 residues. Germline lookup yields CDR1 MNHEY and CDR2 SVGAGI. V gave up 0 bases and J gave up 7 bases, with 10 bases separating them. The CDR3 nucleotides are TGTGCCAGCAGTTACTCGACTCAAGTCCAGCCCCAGCATTTT. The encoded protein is CASSYSTQVQPQHF.

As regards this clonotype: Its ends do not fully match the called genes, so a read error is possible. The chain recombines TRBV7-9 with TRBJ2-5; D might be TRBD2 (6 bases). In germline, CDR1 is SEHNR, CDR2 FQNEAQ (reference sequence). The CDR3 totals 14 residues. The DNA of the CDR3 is TGTGCCAGCATCCGGGGGACGACTGGGGCCAACGTCCTGTTC. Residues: CASIRGTTGANVLF.

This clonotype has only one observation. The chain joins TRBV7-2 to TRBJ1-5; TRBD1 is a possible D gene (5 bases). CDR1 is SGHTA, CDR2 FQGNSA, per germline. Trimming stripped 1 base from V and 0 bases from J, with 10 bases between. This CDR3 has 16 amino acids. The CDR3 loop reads CASSLGQGGSNQPQHF. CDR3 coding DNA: TGTGCCAGCAGCTTAGGGCAGGGTGGTAGCAATCAGCCCCAGCATTTT.

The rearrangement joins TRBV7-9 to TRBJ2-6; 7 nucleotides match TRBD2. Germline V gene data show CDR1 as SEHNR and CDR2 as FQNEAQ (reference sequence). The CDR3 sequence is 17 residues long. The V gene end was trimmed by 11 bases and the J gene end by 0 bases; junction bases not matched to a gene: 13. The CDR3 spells CAYNLGRVPSGANVLTF. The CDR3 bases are TGTGCCTACAACCTAGGGAGGGTCCCCTCTGGGGCCAACGTCCTGACTTTC.

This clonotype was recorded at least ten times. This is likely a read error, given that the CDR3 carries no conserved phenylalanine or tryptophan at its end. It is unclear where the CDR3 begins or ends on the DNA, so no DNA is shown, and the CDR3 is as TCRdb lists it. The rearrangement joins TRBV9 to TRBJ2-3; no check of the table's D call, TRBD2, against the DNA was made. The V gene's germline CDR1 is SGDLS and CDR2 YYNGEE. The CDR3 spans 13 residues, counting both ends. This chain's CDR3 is CASSDGTSGIDTL.

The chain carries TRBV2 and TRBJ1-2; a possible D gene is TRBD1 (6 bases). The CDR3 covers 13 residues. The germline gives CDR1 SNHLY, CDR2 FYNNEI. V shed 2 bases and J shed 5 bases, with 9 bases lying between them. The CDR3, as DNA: TGTGCCAGCAGTGAAACAGGGTCTTATGGCTACACCTTC. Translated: CASSETGSYGYTF.

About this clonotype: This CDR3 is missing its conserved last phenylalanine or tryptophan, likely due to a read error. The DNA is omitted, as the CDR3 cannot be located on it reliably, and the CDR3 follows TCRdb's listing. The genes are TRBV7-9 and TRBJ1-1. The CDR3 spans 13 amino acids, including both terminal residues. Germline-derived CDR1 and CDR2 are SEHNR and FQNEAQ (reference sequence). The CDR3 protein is CASSFTTSGESDE.

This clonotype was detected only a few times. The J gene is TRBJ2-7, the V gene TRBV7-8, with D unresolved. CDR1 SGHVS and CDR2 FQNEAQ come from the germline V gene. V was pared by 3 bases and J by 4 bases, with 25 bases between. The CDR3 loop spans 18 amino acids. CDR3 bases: TGTGCCAGCAGCTTTCAGCCAGATGGGAAAGCCCTTTCTTACGAGCAGTACGTC. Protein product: CASSFQPDGKALSYEQYV.

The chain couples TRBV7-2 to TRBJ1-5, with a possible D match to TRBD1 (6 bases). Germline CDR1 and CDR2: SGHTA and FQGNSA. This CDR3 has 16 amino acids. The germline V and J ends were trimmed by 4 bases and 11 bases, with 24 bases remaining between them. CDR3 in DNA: TGTGCCAGCAGCTCCGGGGGGCACACCCACGTTCGCACCCAGCATTTT. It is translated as CASSSGGHTHVRTQHF.

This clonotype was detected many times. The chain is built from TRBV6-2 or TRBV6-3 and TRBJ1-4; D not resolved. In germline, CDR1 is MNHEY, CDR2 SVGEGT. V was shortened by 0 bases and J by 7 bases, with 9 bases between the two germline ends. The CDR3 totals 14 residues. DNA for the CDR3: TGTGCCAGCAGTTACTCCGGCTTCACTGAAAAACTGTTTTTT. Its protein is CASSYSGFTEKLFF.

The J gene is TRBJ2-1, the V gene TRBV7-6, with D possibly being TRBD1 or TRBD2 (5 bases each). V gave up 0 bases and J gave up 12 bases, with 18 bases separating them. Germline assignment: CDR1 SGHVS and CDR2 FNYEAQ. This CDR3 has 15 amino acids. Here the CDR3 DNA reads TGTGCCAGCAGCTTAGCTAACGGGACCAAAGATGCGCAGTTCTTC. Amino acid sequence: CASSLANGTKDAQFF.

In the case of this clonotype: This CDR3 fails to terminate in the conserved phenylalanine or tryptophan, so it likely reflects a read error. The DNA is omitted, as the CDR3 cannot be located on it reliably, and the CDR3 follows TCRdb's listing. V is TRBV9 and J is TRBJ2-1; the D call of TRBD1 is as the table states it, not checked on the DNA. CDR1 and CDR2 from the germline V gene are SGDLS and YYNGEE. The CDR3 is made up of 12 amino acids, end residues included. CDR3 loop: CASSLALTGNTE.